This record concerns one TCR beta chain sequence. Its antigen remains unknown. Relative to the germline gene, one junction end is altered; a read error may explain this. This sample was included in a study of blood T cells in healthy people across ages. Findings and caveats of the study: Among long-lived donors, naive CD4+ cells were more numerous and diversity higher than in aged donors.

From germline, CDR1 is SQVTM and CDR2 ANQGSEA. The CDR3 runs 12 residues. Using a J-beta primer mix together with a sample-barcoded 5' primer, a second PCR was run for roughly 6 to 11 cycles. TCRdb used MiXCR to reprocess the 5' RACE reads, holding one entry per CDR3 protein. The data show 1.2 million to 1.5 million distinct CDR3 sequences, with approximately 60% seen just once and about 6.7% held by the top ten. This receptor was identified in a man between 18 and 29 years old in good health. V is TRBV29-1 and J is TRBJ1-4; D not certain. The sequenced sample consisted of blood. The CDR3 DNA reads as TGCAGCGTTGGCACAGCTAATGAAGAACTGTTTTTT. This gives the protein CSVGTANEELFF.